This TCR beta chain was observed in a study of blood T cell repertoires in COVID-19. Study information: Samples of COVID-19 (acute and convalescent) were obtained from the United States, Italy and Spain.

The V end was cut by 6 bases, the J end by 2 bases, with 17 bases between. The germline V gene has CDR1 MNHEY and CDR2 SVGAGI. The CDR3 extends over 15 amino acids. The method was immunoSEQ multiplex PCR; TCRdb's version includes in-frame clones alone and lacks a portion of them. The table includes 85,000 or so clones, around 86% detected once. Sequencing was done on a sample of peripheral blood. This chain joins TRBV6-5 and TRBJ2-7; a weak D match, TRBD2 (6 bases). The receptor was derived from a man in his fifties or sixties with active or convalescent COVID-19. In DNA form, the CDR3 reads TGTGCCAGCAGCACCCCGGGACTGTGGCCCTACGAGCAGTACTTC. Its protein is CASSTPGLWPYEQYF.